Included here is one T cell receptor (beta chain) sequence, with context. The entry originates in a study of T cell responses to AZD1222 COVID-19 vaccine. Profiled with immunoSEQ multiplex PCR; TCRdb holds only in-frame clones, not every one. The sample records 120,000 to 150,000 clones, about 89% being singletons. With 6 bases removed from V and 4 bases from J, the gap between germline ends came to 9 bases. The CDR3 is 13 amino acids. Germline CDR1 and CDR2: SGHTA and FQGTGA. The TCR sequence derives from an adult who received the MenACWY meningococcal vaccine as a control. Specimen: peripheral blood, collected 28 days after the second dose of the MenACWY control vaccine. The V call is TRBV7-3, the J call TRBJ2-2, with D perhaps matching TRBD2 (5 bases). The CDR3 spells CASSPAGTGELFF. The CDR3 DNA is TGTGCCAGCAGTCCTGCGGGCACCGGGGAGCTGTTTTTT.